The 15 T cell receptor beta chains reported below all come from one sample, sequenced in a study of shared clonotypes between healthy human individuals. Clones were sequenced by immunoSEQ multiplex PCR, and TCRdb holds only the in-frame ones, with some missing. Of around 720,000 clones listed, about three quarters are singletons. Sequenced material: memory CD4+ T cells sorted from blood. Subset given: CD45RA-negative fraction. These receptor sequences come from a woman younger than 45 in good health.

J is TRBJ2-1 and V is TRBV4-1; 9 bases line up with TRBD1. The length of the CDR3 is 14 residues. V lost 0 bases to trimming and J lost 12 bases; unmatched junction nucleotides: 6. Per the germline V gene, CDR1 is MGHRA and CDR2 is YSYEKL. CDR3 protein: CASSQEDRGRWQFF. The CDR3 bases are TGCGCCAGCAGCCAAGAAGACAGGGGGAGGTGGCAGTTCTTC.

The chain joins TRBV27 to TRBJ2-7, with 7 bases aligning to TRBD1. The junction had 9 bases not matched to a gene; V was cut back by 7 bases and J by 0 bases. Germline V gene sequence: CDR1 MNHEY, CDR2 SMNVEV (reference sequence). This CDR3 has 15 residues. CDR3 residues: CASKGPDRFSYEQYF. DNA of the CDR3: TGTGCCAGCAAGGGTCCGGACAGGTTCTCCTACGAGCAGTACTTC.

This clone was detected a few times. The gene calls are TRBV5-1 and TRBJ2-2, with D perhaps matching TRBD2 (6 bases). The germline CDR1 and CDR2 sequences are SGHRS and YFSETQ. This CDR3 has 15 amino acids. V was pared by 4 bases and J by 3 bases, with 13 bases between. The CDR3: CASSPKGTYTGELFF. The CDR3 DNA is TGCGCCAGCAGCCCAAAGGGGACTTACACCGGGGAGCTGTTTTTT.

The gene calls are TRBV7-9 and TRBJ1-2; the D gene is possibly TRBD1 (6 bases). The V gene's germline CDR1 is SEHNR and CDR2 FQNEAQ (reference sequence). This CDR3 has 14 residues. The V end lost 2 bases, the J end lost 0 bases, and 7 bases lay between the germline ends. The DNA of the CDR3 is TGTGCCAGCAGCTTACAGGGGACTAACTATGGCTACACCTTC. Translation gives CASSLQGTNYGYTF.

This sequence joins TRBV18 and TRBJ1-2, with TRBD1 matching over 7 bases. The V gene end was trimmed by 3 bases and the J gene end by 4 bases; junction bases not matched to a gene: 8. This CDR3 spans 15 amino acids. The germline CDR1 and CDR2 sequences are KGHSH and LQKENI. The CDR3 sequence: CASSPRTGDFYGYTF. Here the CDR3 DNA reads TGTGCCAGCTCACCGAGGACAGGAGATTTCTATGGCTACACCTTC.

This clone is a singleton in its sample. Here the CDR3 DNA reads TGTGCCAGCACACCAGCCTTCCAAGAGACCCAGTACTTC. It specifies CASTPAFQETQYF. V gene TRBV28 combines with J gene TRBJ2-5; D is unresolved. The CDR3 spans 13 residues. Per germline, CDR1 MDHEN and CDR2 SYDVKM. V gave up 7 bases and J gave up 1 base, with 10 bases separating them.

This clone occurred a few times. The CDR3 region has the DNA TGTGCCAGAGGGGACAGGCTCTACGAGCAGTACTTC. Translated, it gives CARGDRLYEQYF. The chain recombines TRBV25-1 with TRBJ2-7; 8 nucleotides line up with TRBD1. Germline CDR1 MGHDK, CDR2 SYGVNS. There are 12 residues in the CDR3. The ends lost 9 bases at V and 3 bases at J; junction bases unmatched: 4.

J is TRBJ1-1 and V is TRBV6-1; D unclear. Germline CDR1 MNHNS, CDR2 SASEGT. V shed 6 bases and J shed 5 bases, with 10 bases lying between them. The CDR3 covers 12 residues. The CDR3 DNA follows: TGTGCCAGCAGACGGGCCAAGACTGAAGCTTTCTTT. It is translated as CASRRAKTEAFF.

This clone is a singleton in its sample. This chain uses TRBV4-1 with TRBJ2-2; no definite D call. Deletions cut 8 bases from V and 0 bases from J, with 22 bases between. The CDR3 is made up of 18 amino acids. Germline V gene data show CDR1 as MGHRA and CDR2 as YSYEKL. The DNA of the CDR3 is TGCGCCAGCTCCCCCGGTCGCCCGGTCCGCTCGAACACCGGGGAGCTGTTTTTT. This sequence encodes CASSPGRPVRSNTGELFF.

The DNA of the CDR3 is TGTGCCAGCGGGGAAGGGGGGTACACTGAAGCTTTCTTT. It is translated as CASGEGGYTEAFF. This sequence joins TRBV11-2 and TRBJ1-1, with TRBD1 as a possible D gene (6 bases). V was cut by 8 bases and J by 3 bases, with 13 bases left in between. Germline V gene sequence: CDR1 SGHAT, CDR2 FQNNGV. The CDR3 loop spans 13 amino acids.

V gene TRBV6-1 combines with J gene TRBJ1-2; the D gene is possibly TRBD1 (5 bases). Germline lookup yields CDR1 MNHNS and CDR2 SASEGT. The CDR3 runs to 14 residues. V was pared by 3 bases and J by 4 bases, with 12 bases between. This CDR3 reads CASSDPGDSYGYTF. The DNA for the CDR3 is TGTGCCAGCAGTGACCCGGGGGATTCCTATGGCTACACCTTC.

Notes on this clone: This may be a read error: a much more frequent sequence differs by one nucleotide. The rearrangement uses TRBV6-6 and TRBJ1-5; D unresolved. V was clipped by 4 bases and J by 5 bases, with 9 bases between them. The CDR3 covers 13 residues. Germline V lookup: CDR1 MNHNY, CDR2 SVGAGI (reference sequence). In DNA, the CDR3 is TGTGCCAGCAGTTCCCAGCGGGATCAGCCCCAGCATTTT. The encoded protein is CASSSQRDQPQHF.

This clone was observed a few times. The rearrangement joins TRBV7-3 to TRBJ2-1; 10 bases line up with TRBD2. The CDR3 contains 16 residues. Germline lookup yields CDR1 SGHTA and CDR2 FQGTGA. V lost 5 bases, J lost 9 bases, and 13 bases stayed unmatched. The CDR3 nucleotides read TGTGCCAGCAGCCGGACGGCTAGCGGGAGTTGGAGTGAGCAGTTCTTC. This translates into CASSRTASGSWSEQFF.

CDR3 DNA: TGTGCCAGCCGGACAGGGCAAAACATTCAGTACTTC. Amino acid sequence: CASRTGQNIQYF. The chain recombines TRBV27 with TRBJ2-4; TRBD1 matches 8 bases. The V gene end was trimmed by 8 bases and the J gene end by 5 bases; junction bases not matched to a gene: 2. The CDR3 loop spans 12 amino acids. In germline, CDR1 is MNHEY, CDR2 SMNVEV (reference sequence).

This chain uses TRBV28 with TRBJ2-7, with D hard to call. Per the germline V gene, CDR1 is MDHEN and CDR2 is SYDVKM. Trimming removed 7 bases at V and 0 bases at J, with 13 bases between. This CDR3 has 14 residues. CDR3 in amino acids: CASTSPIRSYEQYF. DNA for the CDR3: TGTGCCAGCACAAGTCCTATCCGCTCCTACGAGCAGTACTTC. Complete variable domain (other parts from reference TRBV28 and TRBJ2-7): DVKVTQSSRYLVKRTGEKVFLECVQDMDHENMFWYRQDPGLGLRLIYFSYDVKMKEKGDIPEGYSVSREKKERFSLILESASTNQTSMYLCASTSPIRSYEQYFGPGTRLTVT.